The 16 T cell receptor beta chains listed next were all sequenced from one sample in a study of CD8 T cells in ankylosing spondylitis. TCRdb ran MiXCR on the 5' RACE reads and lists one entry per CDR3 protein. Among roughly 700,000 distinct CDR3 sequences listed, 15% to 20% were seen once. These receptors are not linked to any known antigen. Study-wide points: Made up of eight highly homologous variants, a TCR beta motif appeared characteristic of ankylosing spondylitis blood.

Sequenced sample: blood, either unsorted or a sorted T cell fraction (not recorded which). The receptor source for this set is a male donor with ankylosing spondylitis.

This clonotype was detected a few times. The chain combines TRBV29-1 with TRBJ2-3, with D uncertain. The CDR3 runs 13 residues. Germline V CDR1 and CDR2: SQVTM, ANQGSEA. The V end was cut by 4 bases, the J end by 6 bases, with 14 bases between. This chain's CDR3 is CSVVGLSLDTQYF. CDR3 in DNA: TGCAGCGTTGTAGGCCTCTCCTTGGATACGCAGTATTTT.

This chain joins TRBV7-8 and TRBJ2-7; D tentatively fits TRBD1 or TRBD2 (5 bases each). Germline lookup yields CDR1 SGHVS and CDR2 FQNEAQ. This CDR3 region has 16 residues. Trimming cost V 2 bases and J 5 bases, with 19 bases left between them. CDR3 region: CASSLMTGPRMDEQYF. CDR3 nucleotide sequence: TGTGCCAGCAGCTTAATGACGGGGCCCCGGATGGACGAGCAGTACTTC.

V is TRBV10-3 and J is TRBJ1-3, with TRBD1 as a possible D gene (6 bases). V gave up 6 bases and J gave up 2 bases, with 23 bases separating them. There are 18 residues in the CDR3. Looked up from germline, CDR1 is ENHRY and CDR2 is SYGVKD. The CDR3 bases are TGTGCCATCAGCTTTTCCCAATCGACAGGACTGACTGGAAACACCATATATTTT. Protein product: CAISFSQSTGLTGNTIYF.

This clonotype was picked up many times. This chain uses TRBV5-1 with TRBJ2-1; TRBD2 might be the D (5 bases). Trimming left V 0 bases short and J 6 bases short, with 10 bases between. The CDR3 extends over 14 amino acids. Germline assignment: CDR1 SGHRS and CDR2 YFSETQ. For the CDR3, the DNA is TGCGCCAGCAGCTTGGATCTCGCGGGCAATGAGCAGTTCTTC. This gives the protein CASSLDLAGNEQFF.

V is TRBV30 and J is TRBJ2-2; D is unresolved. The germline V gene encodes CDR1 GTSNPN and CDR2 SVGIG (reference sequence). The CDR3 loop spans 13 amino acids. V lost 1 base and J lost 3, with 6 bases in between. The CDR3 coding sequence is TGTGCCTGGAGTGACTCATACACCGGGGAGCTGTTTTTT. It is translated as CAWSDSYTGELFF. The entire variable domain, with the rest obtained from reference TRBV30 and TRBJ2-2, is as follows: SQTIHQWPATLVQPVGSPLSLECTVEGTSNPNLYWYRQAAGRGLQLLFYSVGIGQISSEVPQNLSASRPQDRQFILSSKKLLLSDSGFYLCAWSDSYTGELFFGEGSRLTVL.

In this sample, this clonotype turned up a few times. This chain joins TRBV4-1 and TRBJ2-3, with 9 bases aligning to TRBD2. Germline V CDR1 and CDR2: MGHRA, YSYEKL. This CDR3 comprises 19 residues. V trimming: 4 bases; J trimming: 0 bases; junction bases outside the gene matches: 14. The CDR3 loop reads CASSPAGGASGVSTDTQYF. The CDR3 DNA is TGCGCCAGCAGCCCGGCCGGCGGGGCTAGCGGGGTTAGCACAGATACGCAGTATTTT.

This clonotype has more than one count but fewer than ten. The germline gene is not matched at one end of the junction; a read error may be the cause. This chain links TRBV12-3 or TRBV12-4 with TRBJ2-3; TRBD2 matches 12 bases. The CDR3 is made up of 14 amino acids. CDR3 amino acids: CASSLAGGPYTQYF. As DNA, the CDR3 is TGTGCCAGCAGTCTAGCGGGGGGGCCGTATACGCAGTATTTT.

This chain connects TRBV7-6 to TRBJ2-2; D uncertain. The CDR3 consists of 13 residues. V lost 10 bases and J 3 bases, leaving 12 bases between the germline ends. Looked up from germline, CDR1 is SGHVS and CDR2 is FNYEAQ. The CDR3 region has the DNA TGTGCCACCTCACTTGGCCACACCGGGGAGCTGTTTTTT. Its translation: CATSLGHTGELFF.

The table lists this clonotype with a few counts. This chain joins TRBV3-1 and TRBJ2-6; D is unresolved. CDR1 is LGHDT, CDR2 YNNKEL, per germline (reference sequence). V lost 1 base to trimming and J lost 0 bases, with 10 bases between them. This CDR3 is 17 amino acids long. The CDR3 is CASSQVPISSGANVLTF. CDR3 in DNA: TGTGCCAGCAGCCAAGTTCCAATTAGCTCTGGGGCCAACGTCCTGACTTTC. The whole variable domain, remainder taken from reference TRBV3-1 and TRBJ2-6, is DTAVSQTPKYLVTQMGNDKSIKCEQNLGHDTMYWYKQDSKKFLKIMFSYNNKELIINETVPNRFSPKSPDKAHLNLHINSLELGDSAVYFCASSQVPISSGANVLTFGAGSRLTVL.

This clonotype was counted between two and nine times. The J gene is TRBJ1-1, the V gene TRBV29-1; maybe TRBD1 (5 bases). Between the trimmed V and J ends, which lost 3 bases and 0 bases, there was a span of 23 bases. CDR1 SQVTM and CDR2 ANQGSEA come from the germline V gene. The CDR3 covers 18 residues. The CDR3 sequence: CSVEVLGQKGYVNTEAFF. Written as DNA, the CDR3 is TGCAGCGTTGAGGTGTTGGGGCAAAAGGGTTATGTGAACACTGAAGCTTTCTTT. Variable domain in full (rest from reference TRBV29-1 and TRBJ1-1): SAVISQKPSRDICQRGTSLTIQCQVDSQVTMMFWYRQQPGQSLTLIATANQGSEATYESGFVIDKFPISRPNLTFSTLTVSNMSPEDSSIYLCSVEVLGQKGYVNTEAFFGQGTRLTVV.

A few counts support this clonotype. The rearrangement links TRBV27 to TRBJ2-3; D may be TRBD1 or TRBD2 (6 bases each). CDR3 length equals 14 residues. Trimming cost V 3 bases and J 2 bases, with 9 bases left between them. Germline CDR1 and CDR2: MNHEY and SMNVEV (reference sequence). The chain's CDR3 is CASSLWGATDTQYF. CDR3 nucleotides: TGTGCCAGCAGTTTGTGGGGGGCCACAGATACGCAGTATTTT.

This rearrangement joins TRBV29-1 to TRBJ2-3; 13 nucleotides agree with TRBD2. Germline CDR1 and CDR2: SQVTM and ANQGSEA. The trim removed 5 bases at V and 2 bases at J, leaving 10 bases unmatched. This CDR3 comprises 17 residues. The CDR3 here is CSVTPGLAGPTTDTQYF. The CDR3 coding sequence is TGCAGCGTTACTCCGGGACTAGCGGGACCGACCACAGATACGCAGTATTTT.

This clonotype was seen a handful of times. The chain recombines TRBV6-1 with TRBJ1-4; 10 bases agree with TRBD1. CDR1 and CDR2 (germline): MNHNS, SASEGT. The CDR3 length is 18 residues. V lost 3 bases and J lost 0; bases outside the gene matches: 7. CDR3: CASSDPGTGDATNEKLFF. Written as DNA, the CDR3 is TGTGCCAGCAGTGACCCCGGGACAGGGGATGCAACTAATGAAAAACTGTTTTTT.

This chain connects TRBV4-2 to TRBJ1-2; D may be TRBD1 (5 bases). The CDR3 contains 17 residues. Germline lookup yields CDR1 LGHNA and CDR2 YNFKEQ. Trimming left V 2 bases short and J 0 bases short, with 16 bases between. The CDR3 nucleotides are TGTGCCAGCAGCCAAAGCGGGACGGTAGGAACTAACTATGGCTACACCTTC. Its translation: CASSQSGTVGTNYGYTF.

This rearrangement joins TRBV12-3 or TRBV12-4 to TRBJ1-1; TRBD1 might be the D (5 bases). The CDR3 has 13 amino acids. Trimming shortened V by 5 bases and J by 6 bases, and 13 bases separated the two germline ends. The CDR3 is CASSPRGRSEAFF. For the CDR3, the DNA is TGTGCCAGCAGTCCCCGGGGACGGTCTGAAGCTTTCTTT.

This clonotype was observed a handful of times. The chain has TRBV4-1 and TRBJ1-4; D is possibly TRBD1 (5 bases). The V end was cut by 4 bases, the J end by 1 base, with 16 bases between. The CDR3 extends over 17 amino acids. CDR1 MGHRA and CDR2 YSYEKL come from the germline V gene. The CDR3 region is CASSRLRVGLTNEKLFF. The DNA for the CDR3 is TGCGCCAGCAGCCGCTTGAGGGTGGGGCTAACTAATGAAAAACTGTTTTTT.